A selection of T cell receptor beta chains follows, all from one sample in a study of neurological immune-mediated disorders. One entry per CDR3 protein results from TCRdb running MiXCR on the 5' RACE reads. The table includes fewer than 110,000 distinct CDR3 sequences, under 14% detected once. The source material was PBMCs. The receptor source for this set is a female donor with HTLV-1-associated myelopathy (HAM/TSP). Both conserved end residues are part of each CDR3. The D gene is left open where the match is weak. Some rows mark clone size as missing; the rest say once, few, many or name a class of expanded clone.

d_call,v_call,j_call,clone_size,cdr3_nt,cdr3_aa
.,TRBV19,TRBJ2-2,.,TGTGCCAGTACCACTTACACCGGGGAGCTGTTTTTT,CASTTYTGELFF
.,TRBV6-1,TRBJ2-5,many,TGTGCCAGCAGTTTCTCCTTCCAAGAGACCCAGTACTTC,CASSFSFQETQYF
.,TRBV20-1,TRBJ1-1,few,TGCAGTGCTAGGGGCTCGGACAGATATGGAATGAACACTGAAGCTTTCTTT,CSARGSDRYGMNTEAFF
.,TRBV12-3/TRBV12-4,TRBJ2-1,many,TGTGCCAGCAGCCGAAATAGTGAGCAGTTCTTC,CASSRNSEQFF
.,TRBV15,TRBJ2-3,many,TGTGCTACCAGCAGGGCCCAGGGTCTGGGCACAGATACGCAGTATTTT,CATSRAQGLGTDTQYF
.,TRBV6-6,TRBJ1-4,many,TGTGCCAGAGCCTTGACAGCAACTAATGAAAAACTGTTTTTT,CARALTATNEKLFF
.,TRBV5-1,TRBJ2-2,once,TGCGCAAGCAGCCCCCCCGCGGGGAGGGAGCTGTTTTTT,CASSPPAGRELFF
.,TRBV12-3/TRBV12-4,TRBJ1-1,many,TGTGCCAGCAGCCTCGGGACACTCACCAGCACTGAAGCTTTCTTT,CASSLGTLTSTEAFF
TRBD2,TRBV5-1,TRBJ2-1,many,TGCGCCAGCAGCTTGGTCCAGCGGGGGGGCCGGTCCTACAATGAGCAGTTCTTC,CASSLVQRGGRSYNEQFF
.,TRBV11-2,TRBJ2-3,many,TGTGCCAGCAGCTTTGGCGGGGGCGTATTAGATACGCAGTATTTT,CASSFGGGVLDTQYF
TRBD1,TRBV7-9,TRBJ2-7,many,TGTGCCAGCAGCTTATCCGGGACAGGCGGCAACTACGAGCAGTACTTC,CASSLSGTGGNYEQYF
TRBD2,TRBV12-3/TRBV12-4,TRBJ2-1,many,TGTGCCAGCAGTCTGACTAGCGGGGGGGCGGCGGCCTACAATGAGCAGTTCTTC,CASSLTSGGAAAYNEQFF
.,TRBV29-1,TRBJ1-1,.,TGCAGCGTTGTGGTCAGGGGGAACACTGAAGCTTTCTTT,CSVVVRGNTEAFF
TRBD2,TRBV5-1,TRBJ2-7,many,TGCGCCAGCAGCTTGGAGGGAGGGACCTACGAGCAGTACTTC,CASSLEGGTYEQYF
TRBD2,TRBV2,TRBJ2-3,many,TGTGCCAGCAGTGTGGGACTAGCGGGGCTGGATACGCAGTATTTT,CASSVGLAGLDTQYF
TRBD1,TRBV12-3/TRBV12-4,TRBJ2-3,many,TGTGCCAGCAGTTTCAACAGGGGCTCAGGCACAGATACGCAGTATTTT,CASSFNRGSGTDTQYF